The next 8 T cell receptor beta chains were all read from a single sample in a study of blood T cell repertoires in COVID-19. TCRdb keeps only in-frame clones here, not all; method: immunoSEQ multiplex PCR. The data contain over 150,000 clones, approximately 86% of them singletons. Sequencing was carried out using peripheral blood. These receptors were collected from a woman aged 60 to 75 who had recovered from COVID-19.

The rearrangement uses TRBV27 and TRBJ1-5; D is unclear. The CDR3 has 13 residues. Germline CDR1 is MNHEY and CDR2 is SMNVEV (reference sequence). Trimming shortened V by 2 bases and J by 10 bases, and 12 bases separated the two germline ends. CDR3 amino acids: CASSLGRGPPQHF. Here the CDR3 DNA reads TGTGCCAGCAGTTTAGGTAGAGGGCCTCCCCAGCATTTT.

This sequence joins TRBV19 and TRBJ2-1; perhaps TRBD1 as D (6 bases). The CDR3 is 15 amino acids. The germline CDR1 and CDR2 sequences are LNHDA and SQIVND (reference sequence). V lost 9 bases to trimming and J lost 15 bases, with 30 bases between them. This chain's CDR3 is CARGYNRQDPRAGFF. The CDR3 bases are TGTGCCAGAGGATACAACAGACAGGACCCCCGGGCGGGGTTCTTC.

The chain employs TRBV5-4 and TRBJ2-5; TRBD2 is a possible D gene (6 bases). The germline V gene encodes CDR1 SGHNT and CDR2 YYREEE (reference sequence). The V end lost 0 bases, the J end lost 5 bases, and 17 bases lay between the germline ends. The CDR3 covers 16 residues. CDR3 nucleotide sequence: TGTGCCAGCAGCTTGGGCTTTGAGGGTCGGGGGGAGACCCAGTACTTC. Protein: CASSLGFEGRGETQYF.

The chain has TRBV10-3 and TRBJ2-7, with a tentative D call TRBD2 (7 bases). The V end lost 0 bases, the J end lost 3 bases, and 12 bases lay between the germline ends. This CDR3 contains 15 residues. Per the germline V gene, CDR1 is ENHRY and CDR2 is SYGVKD. The CDR3 here is CAISESRGGGYEQYF. CDR3 in DNA: TGTGCCATCAGTGAGTCGAGGGGAGGGGGCTACGAGCAGTACTTC.

The chain combines TRBV5-4 with TRBJ2-5, with 7 bases identical to TRBD1. Trimming removed 3 bases from V and 0 bases from J; junction bases left unmatched: 5. Germline CDR1 is SGHNT and CDR2 is YYREEE (reference sequence). The CDR3 totals 15 residues. This CDR3 is CASSWAGTDQETQYF. Here the CDR3 DNA reads TGTGCCAGCAGCTGGGCCGGGACAGACCAAGAGACCCAGTACTTC.

The rearrangement joins TRBV9 to TRBJ2-1; D gene uncertain. CDR1 is SGDLS, CDR2 YYNGEE, per germline. This CDR3 has 14 amino acids. Deletions cut 4 bases from V and 0 bases from J, with 8 bases between. The CDR3 sequence is CASSPQDSYNEQFF. For the CDR3, the DNA is TGTGCCAGCAGCCCTCAGGACTCCTACAATGAGCAGTTCTTC.

The chain has TRBV5-5 and TRBJ2-7, with D perhaps TRBD1 (6 bases). This CDR3 is 15 amino acids long. Germline-derived CDR1 and CDR2 are SGHKS and YYEKEE (reference sequence). V was trimmed by 0 bases and J by 2 bases, leaving 12 bases between them. In nucleotides, the CDR3 is TGTGCCAGCAGCTTGGGGGCCGGGACAACCTACGAGCAGTACTTC. The encoded protein is CASSLGAGTTYEQYF. Looking up the rest from reference TRBV5-5 and TRBJ2-7 gives the full variable domain: DAGVTQSPTHLIKTRGQQVTLRCSPISGHKSVSWYQQVLGQGPQFIFQYYEKEERGRGNFPDRFSARQFPNYSSELNVNALLLGDSALYLCASSLGAGTTYEQYFGPGTRLTVT.

CDR3 DNA: TGTGCCAGCAGCTTCGCGGCAAGGGGAAACACCATATATTTT. Translated, it gives CASSFAARGNTIYF. This chain links TRBV7-8 with TRBJ1-3; D is unresolved. V was clipped by 3 bases and J by 4 bases, with 10 bases between them. This CDR3 has 14 residues. Germline V gives CDR1 SGHVS, CDR2 FQNEAQ.